The 32 T cell receptor beta chains below were found in one sample sequenced in a study of regulatory T cells in long-lasting Graves disease. Relying on iRepertoire HTBI primers and Arm-PCR of CDR3 regions, the team built TCR beta libraries. MiXCR, run by TCRdb on the multiplex PCR reads, gives a single entry per CDR3 protein. This table has about 470,000 distinct CDR3 sequences, 20% appearing once. Documented time point: persistent/refractory GD, antithyroid drugs over 5 years with positive TRAb. Isolated PBMC RNA provided the starting material for the TCR library. The sequencing used peripheral blood mononuclear cells (PBMCs), collected when the disease was refractory, from a patient treated with antithyroid drugs. Every receptor here comes from a female donor with Graves disease.

This clonotype was detected only a few times. The V gene is TRBV6-1, the J gene TRBJ1-1, with TRBD1 as a possible D gene (5 bases). This CDR3 contains 11 residues. The ends were cut back, 5 bases at V and 10 bases at J, with 11 bases in the middle. In germline, CDR1 is MNHNS, CDR2 SASEGT. This CDR3 reads CASSTGGSAFF. As DNA, the CDR3 is TGTGCCAGCAGTACTGGGGGGTCAGCTTTCTTT.

The chain links TRBV7-9 to TRBJ2-7; D remains unclear. Germline CDR1 SEHNR, CDR2 FQNEAQ (reference sequence). Trimming stripped 6 bases from V and 5 bases from J, with 14 bases between. CDR3 length equals 13 residues. CDR3 nucleotides: TGTGCCAGCAGGAGTCGCAGGCAGCACGAGCAGTACTTC. This encodes CASRSRRQHEQYF.

This clonotype was detected only a few times. The chain combines TRBV28 with TRBJ2-3, with D uncertain. Germline lookup yields CDR1 MDHEN and CDR2 SYDVKM. This CDR3 has 14 amino acids. The V and J ends lost 4 bases and 5 bases respectively, with 13 bases between them. The CDR3, as DNA: TGTGCCAGCAGTTCCAGCGAGCTCGGAGATACGCAGTATTTT. Protein: CASSSSELGDTQYF.

This clonotype showed up many times. This rearrangement joins TRBV2 to TRBJ2-7; tentatively, D is TRBD1 (6 bases). This CDR3 region has 12 residues. Trimming cost V 8 bases and J 0 bases, with 8 bases left between them. CDR1 SNHLY and CDR2 FYNNEI come from the germline V gene. CDR3 amino acids: CASDRSSYEQYF. CDR3 DNA sequence: TGTGCCAGCGACAGGAGCTCCTACGAGCAGTACTTC.

The chain's CDR3 is CASSSKTGGKSYNEQFF. The DNA for the CDR3 is TGTGCCAGCAGCTCTAAAACAGGGGGCAAATCCTACAATGAGCAGTTCTTC. J is TRBJ2-1 and V is TRBV5-6, with 9 positions matching TRBD1. CDR1 SGHDT and CDR2 YYEEEE come from the germline V gene. Trimming at V came to 3 bases and at J to 1 base, leaving 8 bases not matched to a gene. This CDR3 is built from 17 residues.

This clonotype was detected many times. The germline gene is not matched at one end of the junction; a read error may be the cause. The chain is built from TRBV7-8 and TRBJ1-1; the D gene is possibly TRBD1 (6 bases). Germline V gene sequence: CDR1 SGHVS, CDR2 FQNEAQ. The CDR3 totals 13 residues. The CDR3 spells CASSPRGGTEAFF. The CDR3 DNA sequence: TGCGCCAGCAGCCCGAGGGGGGGGACTGAAGCTTTCTTT. The whole variable domain, remainder taken from reference TRBV7-8 and TRBJ1-1, is GAGVSQSPRYKVAKRGQDVALRCDPISGHVSLFWYQQALGQGPEFLTYFQNEAQLDKSGLPSDRFFAERPEGSVSTLKIQRTQQEDSAVYLCASSPRGGTEAFFGQGTRLTVV.

This clonotype occurred a few times. The V call is TRBV6-1, the J call TRBJ1-1; no firm D call. Germline V gene lookup returns CDR1 MNHNS and CDR2 SASEGT. The length of the CDR3 is 15 residues. V was shortened by 8 bases and J by 2 bases, with 18 bases between the two germline ends. CDR3 amino acids: CASSIPERLNTEAFF. For the CDR3, the DNA is TGTGCCAGCTCCATCCCCGAGCGGCTTAACACTGAAGCTTTCTTT.

This chain connects TRBV12-3 or TRBV12-4 to TRBJ2-3; D ambiguous. The CDR3 consists of 13 residues. V lost 7 bases, J lost 2 bases, and 10 bases lay in between. CDR3 nucleotides: TGTGCCAGCATGGCCAGCCTCACAGATACGCAGTATTTT. This gives the protein CASMASLTDTQYF.

This clonotype was counted ten times or more. This chain uses TRBV6-2 or TRBV6-3 with TRBJ1-6; 7 nucleotides match TRBD1. Germline CDR1 MNHEY, CDR2 SVGEGT. The CDR3 loop spans 15 amino acids. The junction had 10 bases not matched to a gene; V was cut back by 5 bases and J by 9 bases. CDR3 region: CASSPLRGGSSPLHF. CDR3 DNA: TGTGCCAGCAGTCCCCTGAGAGGGGGCAGTTCACCCCTCCACTTT.

This clonotype was seen repeatedly, ten times or more. The rearrangement links TRBV28 to TRBJ2-7; the match to TRBD1 covers 8 bases. This CDR3 is 15 amino acids long. Germline CDR1 reads MDHEN; CDR2 reads SYDVKM. V was pared by 8 bases and J by 0 bases, with 9 bases of the junction left unmatched. CDR3 coding DNA: TGTGCCAGCGGACAAACAGGGGGAAGCTCCTACGAGCAGTACTTC. Translating gives CASGQTGGSSYEQYF.

J is TRBJ2-7 and V is TRBV5-1; the D call may be TRBD1 or TRBD2 (5 bases each). CDR1 is SGHRS and CDR2 is YFSETQ in the germline V gene. V was cut by 4 bases and J by 4 bases, with 12 bases left in between. The length of the CDR3 is 13 residues. The CDR3 protein is CASSRDLKYEQYF. The CDR3 DNA sequence: TGCGCCAGCAGCCGGGACCTGAAGTACGAGCAGTACTTC.

This clonotype was picked up many times. The chain couples TRBV6-2 or TRBV6-3 to TRBJ1-2; D ambiguous. This CDR3 contains 15 residues. CDR1 MNHEY and CDR2 SVGEGT come from the germline V gene. V was cut by 2 bases and J by 2 bases, with 12 bases left in between. CDR3 loop: CASSYLQPANYGYTF. The CDR3 nucleotides are TGTGCCAGCAGTTACCTACAACCGGCCAACTATGGCTACACCTTC.

This clonotype occurred many times. The rearrangement links TRBV6-1 to TRBJ1-1; D remains ambiguous. CDR1 MNHNS and CDR2 SASEGT come from the germline V gene. The CDR3 is made up of 13 amino acids. Trimming took off 6 bases at V and 2 bases at J, with 10 bases between the two ends. The DNA for the CDR3 is TGTGCCAGCAGCGATACAGAAAACACTGAAGCTTTCTTT. Translation gives CASSDTENTEAFF.

In this sample, this clonotype turned up many times. The chain carries TRBV20-1 and TRBJ2-7; 7 nucleotides line up with TRBD1. Trimming at V came to 5 bases and at J to 2 bases, leaving 3 bases not matched to a gene. The CDR3 sequence is 12 residues long. Germline-derived CDR1 and CDR2 are DFQATT and SNEGSKA (reference sequence). CDR3 DNA sequence: TGCAGTGCTCACAGGGGTACCTACGAGCAGTACTTC. Amino acid sequence: CSAHRGTYEQYF.

The V and J genes are TRBV5-4 and TRBJ2-7, with D tentatively TRBD1 (5 bases). The CDR3 is made up of 14 amino acids. Trimming shortened V by 2 bases and J by 0 bases, and 9 bases separated the two germline ends. Germline assignment: CDR1 SGHNT and CDR2 YYREEE (reference sequence). DNA for the CDR3: TGTGCCAGCAGCTTACAGGCGTACTCCTACGAGCAGTACTTC. Residues: CASSLQAYSYEQYF.

This clonotype was seen a few times. V usage is TRBV5-6 and J usage is TRBJ1-2; D perhaps matches TRBD1 (6 bases). Germline values: CDR1 SGHDT, CDR2 YYEEEE. V lost 7 bases to trimming and J lost 1 base, with 20 bases between them. The CDR3 totals 16 residues. The CDR3 DNA is TGTGCCAGCCATAGCTTACAGGGAGGGGGTAACTATGGCTACACCTTC. This encodes CASHSLQGGGNYGYTF.

This clonotype was observed many times. V usage is TRBV11-2 and J usage is TRBJ1-1; TRBD1 agrees at 7 bases. Germline V gene data show CDR1 as SGHAT and CDR2 as FQNNGV. The trim removed 1 base at V and 5 bases at J, leaving 13 bases unmatched. The CDR3 runs 17 residues. The DNA for the CDR3 is TGTGCCAGCAGCTTAGTAGGAGGGGGCCTCGGAAAAACTGAAGCTTTCTTT. It is translated as CASSLVGGGLGKTEAFF.

This chain's CDR3 is CASSYRQAINQPQHF. Here the CDR3 DNA reads TGTGCCAGCAGTTACCGACAGGCGATCAATCAGCCCCAGCATTTT. The chain uses TRBV6-2 or TRBV6-3 and TRBJ1-5, with TRBD1 as a possible D gene (6 bases). CDR3 size: 15 residues. Germline CDR1 MNHEY, CDR2 SVGEGT. V was clipped by 2 bases and J by 3 bases, with 11 bases between them.

This clonotype was observed a handful of times. The gene calls are TRBV12-3 or TRBV12-4 and TRBJ2-1; D is possibly TRBD1 or TRBD2 (6 bases each). Trimming removed 3 bases at V and 10 bases at J, with 13 bases between. The CDR3 contains 13 residues. CDR3 in amino acids: CASSFGGPMEQFF. The CDR3 DNA sequence: TGTGCCAGCAGTTTTGGGGGGCCGATGGAGCAGTTCTTC.

In its sample, this clonotype was seen many times. The J gene is TRBJ2-2, the V gene TRBV6-2 or TRBV6-3; D unresolved. This CDR3 is built from 13 residues. CDR1 is MNHEY and CDR2 is SVGEGT in the germline V gene. V lost 2 bases and J 8 bases, leaving 9 bases between the germline ends. CDR3 DNA: TGTGCCAGCAGTTACAACCTAATTGGGGAGCTGTTTTTT. Protein sequence: CASSYNLIGELFF.

CDR3 bases: TGTGCCAGCAGTATCGCGGGGAGCGTCGCAGATACGCAGTATTTT. Translation: CASSIAGSVADTQYF. The J gene is TRBJ2-3, the V gene TRBV7-3; maybe TRBD2 (6 bases). This CDR3 spans 15 amino acids. Looked up from germline, CDR1 is SGHTA and CDR2 is FQGTGA. Trimming removed 6 bases from V and 4 bases from J, with 17 bases in between.

Only a few counts were recorded for this clonotype. This chain connects TRBV20-1 to TRBJ1-5; 9 bases are a match to TRBD1. The CDR3 spans 16 residues. The V segment lost 3 bases and the J segment 0 bases; nucleotides outside the gene matches: 6. The V gene's germline CDR1 is DFQATT and CDR2 SNEGSKA (reference sequence). CDR3 sequence: CSARAGQGFSNQPQHF. In DNA form, the CDR3 reads TGCAGTGCTAGGGCGGGACAGGGATTTAGCAATCAGCCCCAGCATTTT.

This clonotype was observed many times. J is TRBJ2-7 and V is TRBV11-2; D possibly uses TRBD1 or TRBD2 (6 bases each). This CDR3 region has 14 residues. Germline assignment: CDR1 SGHAT and CDR2 FQNNGV. V shed 1 base and J shed 6 bases, with 13 bases lying between them. CDR3 nucleotide sequence: TGTGCCAGCAGCTTAGGTGGGGGGCTTATCGAGCAGTACTTC. Translation gives CASSLGGGLIEQYF.

Ten or more counts support this clonotype. The genes are TRBV6-1 and TRBJ2-7; either TRBD1 or TRBD2 may fit D (5 bases each). With 7 bases removed from V and 0 bases from J, the gap between germline ends came to 16 bases. Germline V gene lookup returns CDR1 MNHNS and CDR2 SASEGT. The CDR3 is 15 amino acids. The CDR3 sequence: CASKSTGLSSYEQYF. As DNA, the CDR3 is TGTGCCAGCAAAAGCACAGGACTCTCCTCCTACGAGCAGTACTTC.

The chain couples TRBV7-9 to TRBJ2-1; D could derive from TRBD1 or TRBD2 (6 bases each). The V end lost 5 bases, the J end lost 1 base, and 12 bases lay between the germline ends. The CDR3 spans 15 residues. Germline-derived CDR1 and CDR2 are SEHNR and FQNEAQ (reference sequence). The CDR3 sequence is CASSHLGGSYNEQFF. The CDR3 coding sequence is TGTGCCAGCAGCCATCTAGGGGGGTCCTACAATGAGCAGTTCTTC.

This clonotype was seen repeatedly, ten times or more. The V and J genes are TRBV2 and TRBJ2-7, with TRBD2 identical over 13 bases. The CDR3 is made up of 15 amino acids. Germline-derived CDR1 and CDR2 are SNHLY and FYNNEI. V trimming: 7 bases; J trimming: 5 bases; junction bases outside the gene matches: 8. CDR3 bases: TGTGCCAGCACTCCATCCGGGACTAGCGGGAACGAGCAGTACTTC. Its translation is CASTPSGTSGNEQYF.

This clonotype was seen only a few times. This may stem from a read error, because a much larger clone lies one nucleotide away. The V gene is TRBV2, the J gene TRBJ1-2; no clear D. This CDR3 region has 12 residues. From germline, CDR1 is SNHLY and CDR2 FYNNEI. Deletions cut 11 bases from V and 0 bases from J, with 10 bases between. This CDR3 reads CARPGANYGYTF. The CDR3 DNA reads TGTGCCCGGCCCGGGGCTAACTATGGCTACACCTTC.

This clonotype was picked up a small number of times. This chain links TRBV19 with TRBJ2-6; D is undetermined. CDR1 and CDR2 from the germline V gene are LNHDA and SQIVND (reference sequence). The CDR3 runs to 16 residues. V lost 8 bases and J lost 4, with 18 bases in between. CDR3 sequence reads: CASSFRADRGANVLTF. In DNA form, the CDR3 reads TGTGCCAGTTCGTTTCGGGCGGACCGAGGGGCCAACGTCCTGACTTTC.

This clonotype was found many times. The chain carries TRBV7-2 and TRBJ2-5; D gene ambiguous. Germline values: CDR1 SGHTA, CDR2 FQGNSA. This CDR3 is 13 amino acids long. V shed 5 bases and J shed 0 bases, with 7 bases lying between them. In DNA form, the CDR3 reads TGTGCCAGCAGCCTCCACAACCAAGAGACCCAGTACTTC. Translation gives CASSLHNQETQYF.

Points on this clonotype: A much larger clone lies one base from this, so it may be a read error. The gene calls are TRBV7-9 and TRBJ2-5; TRBD1 agrees at 7 bases. Per germline, CDR1 SEHNR and CDR2 FQNEAQ (reference sequence). This CDR3 has 14 residues. Trimming took 6 bases from V and 6 from J; bases not matched to a gene: 10. CDR3 amino acids: CASSATGAGKTQYF. CDR3 nucleotide sequence: TGTGCCAGCAGTGCTACAGGGGCAGGAAAGACCCAGTACTTC.

This clonotype occurred many times. V usage is TRBV3-1 and J usage is TRBJ1-1; D ambiguous. Trimming removed 5 bases at V and 1 base at J, with 11 bases between. This CDR3 is built from 14 residues. Germline V gene data show CDR1 as LGHDT and CDR2 as YNNKEL (reference sequence). CDR3 protein: CASSVQPRNTEAFF. The CDR3 region has the DNA TGTGCCAGCAGCGTCCAACCGAGGAACACTGAAGCTTTCTTT.

The rearrangement joins TRBV6-1 to TRBJ2-2; 9 bases align to TRBD2. V lost 6 bases and J lost 7; bases outside the gene matches: 12. There are 16 residues in the CDR3. CDR1 is MNHNS and CDR2 is SASEGT in the germline V gene. The CDR3 DNA sequence: TGTGCCAGCAGGGACCCAGCGGGAGGAAGTATCGGGGAGCTGTTTTTT. This translates into CASRDPAGGSIGELFF.